The rows below give T cell receptor beta chains drawn from one sample of a study of blood T cell repertoires in COVID-19. Repertoires were generated with immunoSEQ multiplex PCR, while TCRdb's copy carries only in-frame clones and drops some. The sample records about 190,000 clones, around four fifths being singletons. The sample taken for sequencing was peripheral blood. The origin of the receptors is a woman aged 40 to 49 with acute or convalescent COVID-19. Both conserved end residues are part of each CDR3. D genes are given only for firm matches. Expanded clones get a size class; other rows say once, few or many, or leave the size out.

clone_size,v_call,j_call,d_call,cdr3_length,cdr3_nt,cdr3_aa
NA,TRBV7-3,TRBJ2-3,TRBD2,15,TGTGCCAGCAGCCAAGTTGGGACTAGCGCAGATACGCAGTATTTT,CASSQVGTSADTQYF
NA,TRBV2,TRBJ1-5,NA,14,TGTGCCAGCAGGGACCGACAGCCCAATCAGCCCCAGCATTTT,CASRDRQPNQPQHF
NA,TRBV30,TRBJ2-2,NA,12,TGTGCCTGGAGTTGGGCCCCCGGGGAGCTGTTTTTT,CAWSWAPGELFF
NA,TRBV19,TRBJ1-1,NA,15,TGTGCCAGTCGTGCCCAGGTGGGGCAGGGCACTGAAGCTTTCTTT,CASRAQVGQGTEAFF
NA,TRBV12-5,TRBJ2-5,TRBD2,15,TGTGCTAGTGGCGCCGGGACTAGCGTTCAAGAGACCCAGTACTTC,CASGAGTSVQETQYF
NA,TRBV4-1,TRBJ2-5,TRBD2,19,TGCGCCAGCAGCCAAGGGACTAGCGGGGGGGTAGATTCGACAGAGACCCAGTACTTC,CASSQGTSGGVDSTETQYF
once,TRBV7-9,TRBJ2-7,TRBD1,14,TGTGCCAGCAGCATGGGACAGGCATCCTACGAGCAGTACTTC,CASSMGQASYEQYF
NA,TRBV4-1,TRBJ2-7,TRBD1,14,TGCGCCAGCAGCGCTCCGGGACAGGGCTACGAGCAGTACTTC,CASSAPGQGYEQYF
NA,TRBV9,TRBJ2-1,NA,13,TGTGCCAGCAGCGTAGCGTCTTACAATGAGCAGTTCTTC,CASSVASYNEQFF
few,TRBV3-1/TRBV3-2,TRBJ2-2,TRBD2,16,TGTGCCAGCAGCCCCCTCGGGAGGGCTCGCACCGGGGAGCTGTTTTTT,CASSPLGRARTGELFF
NA,TRBV5-1,TRBJ1-1,NA,15,TGCGCCAGCAGCTTGGACAGGTCTGGGAACACTGAAGCTTTCTTT,CASSLDRSGNTEAFF
NA,TRBV12-3/TRBV12-4,TRBJ2-1,NA,13,TGTGCCAGCAGTACCAATCAGGGCAATGAGCAGTTCTTC,CASSTNQGNEQFF
few,TRBV3-1/TRBV3-2,TRBJ1-1,NA,12,TGTGCCAGCAGCCAAGACTTAAGAGAGGCTTTCTTT,CASSQDLREAFF
NA,TRBV12-3/TRBV12-4,TRBJ2-5,TRBD1,12,TGTGCCAGCAGTTATACCCAGGGGGACCAGTACTTC,CASSYTQGDQYF
once,TRBV3-1/TRBV3-2,TRBJ2-3,NA,16,TGTGCCAGCGGGAGTCGGGGAGCTATACGCACAGATACGCAGTATTTT,CASGSRGAIRTDTQYF
NA,TRBV7-9,TRBJ1-4,NA,12,TGTGCCAGCTCGGCGGGATATGAAAAACTGTTTTTT,CASSAGYEKLFF
once,TRBV4-2,TRBJ1-2,TRBD1,15,TGTGCCAGCAGCCAAGAGATTCAGGGGGCGTGGGGCTACACCTTC,CASSQEIQGAWGYTF
NA,TRBV5-1,TRBJ2-7,TRBD2,15,TGCGCCAGCAGCTTGGGTGGGCTAGCGGGGTACGAGCAGTACTTC,CASSLGGLAGYEQYF
once,TRBV6-5,TRBJ1-1,NA,12,TGTGCCAGCAGTTACATCAGGGGCCAAGCTTTCTTT,CASSYIRGQAFF
NA,TRBV15,TRBJ1-1,TRBD1,15,TGTGCCACCTCAGCGTGGCAGGGGGCCTCCACTGAAGCTTTCTTT,CATSAWQGASTEAFF
once,TRBV10-1,TRBJ2-2,TRBD1,15,TGCGCCAGCGGGTCCGGGACAGGGGTCACCGGGGAGCTGTTTTTT,CASGSGTGVTGELFF
NA,TRBV15,TRBJ1-1,TRBD1,14,TGTGCCACCAGTTCCGGGACAGGGGACACTGAAGCTTTCTTT,CATSSGTGDTEAFF
NA,TRBV5-1,TRBJ1-4,NA,15,TGCGCCAGTAAAATCGGGACGCGCGGGGAGGAAAAACTGTTTTTT,CASKIGTRGEEKLFF